A single sample is the source of the 10 T cell receptor beta chains below, sequenced in a study of blood T cell repertoires in COVID-19. Profiling relied on immunoSEQ multiplex PCR, and the TCRdb table lists in-frame clones only, not all of them. The table lists over 85,000 clones, around 79% of them singletons. The material sequenced was peripheral blood. The receptors originated from a human donor in a cohort sampled during active COVID-19.

This chain uses TRBV19 with TRBJ2-7; D is possibly TRBD1 (5 bases). V was shortened by 7 bases and J by 4 bases, with 8 bases between the two germline ends. Germline V gene lookup returns CDR1 LNHDA and CDR2 SQIVND (reference sequence). This CDR3 region has 11 residues. The CDR3 here is CASTRGYEQYF. The CDR3 nucleotides are TGTGCCAGTACAAGGGGTTACGAGCAGTACTTC.

The chain couples TRBV27 to TRBJ1-2; no reliable D call. The germline CDR1 and CDR2 sequences are MNHEY and SMNVEV (reference sequence). The CDR3 is made up of 13 amino acids. The germline V and J ends were trimmed by 1 base and 8 bases, with 11 bases remaining between them. DNA for the CDR3: TGTGCCAGCAGTTTATACGTGGGCAGAGGCTACACCTTC. Its translation is CASSLYVGRGYTF.

J is TRBJ2-2 and V is TRBV3-1 (or the pseudogene TRBV3-2); 10 nucleotides line up with TRBD2. This CDR3 region has 13 residues. The V and J ends lost 6 bases and 7 bases, in that order; junction bases with no gene match: 2. Germline CDR1 and CDR2: LGHDT and YNNKEL (reference sequence). The CDR3 region has the DNA TGTGCCAGCAGTCAGCGGGAGGGCGGGGAGCTGTTTTTT. Its translation: CASSQREGGELFF.

This clone was counted only a few times. The chain recombines TRBV2 with TRBJ1-5, with TRBD1 identical over 7 bases. The CDR3 runs 15 residues. The V segment lost 6 bases and the J segment 2 bases; nucleotides outside the gene matches: 7. The germline V gene has CDR1 SNHLY and CDR2 FYNNEI. In nucleotides, the CDR3 is TGTGCCAGCAGACTAGGGGGCGCGGGCAATCAGCCCCAGCATTTT. It yields the protein CASRLGGAGNQPQHF. Filled out from reference TRBV2 and TRBJ1-5, the complete variable domain reads EPEVTQTPSHQVTQMGQEVILRCVPISNHLYFYWYRQILGQKVEFLVSFYNNEISEKSEIFDDQFSVERPDGSNFTLKIRSTKLEDSAMYFCASRLGGAGNQPQHFGDGTRLSIL.

This clone was seen once. This chain connects TRBV28 to TRBJ2-5, with 7 nucleotides matching TRBD1. The CDR3 loop spans 14 amino acids. Germline CDR1 and CDR2: MDHEN and SYDVKM. V was clipped by 2 bases and J by 6 bases; unmatched bases: 6. CDR3 in DNA: TGTGCCAGCAGTTTAAGACAGGGCACGAAGACCCAGTACTTC. Translating it yields CASSLRQGTKTQYF.

In its sample, this clone was seen once. The chain employs TRBV6-2 or TRBV6-3 and TRBJ2-3; TRBD1 matches at 8 bases. The CDR3 length is 15 residues. Germline assignment: CDR1 MNHEY and CDR2 SVGEGT. V dropped 6 bases and J dropped 2; count of bases not matched to a gene: 7. The CDR3 is CASSPRTGYTDTQYF. The CDR3 nucleotides read TGTGCCAGCAGCCCGAGGACAGGGTACACAGATACGCAGTATTTT.

The J gene is TRBJ2-7, the V gene TRBV7-9; 8 bases line up with TRBD2. Germline CDR1 is SEHNR and CDR2 is FQNEAQ (reference sequence). This CDR3 comprises 18 residues. J was trimmed by 4 bases and V by 5 bases; bases with no gene match: 19. CDR3 amino acids: CASSHTSLSGRRSYEQYF. Here the CDR3 DNA reads TGTGCCAGCAGCCACACCTCGTTAAGCGGGAGACGTAGTTACGAGCAGTACTTC.

V gene TRBV3-1 (or the pseudogene TRBV3-2) combines with J gene TRBJ2-3; perhaps TRBD1 as D (5 bases). V dropped 0 bases and J dropped 1 base, with 8 bases sitting between them. The CDR3 has 15 amino acids. CDR1 LGHDT and CDR2 YNNKEL come from the germline V gene (reference sequence). The CDR3 loop reads CASSQDARGTDTQYF. In nucleotides, the CDR3 is TGTGCCAGCAGCCAAGATGCCAGGGGCACAGATACGCAGTATTTT.

This clone was observed a few times. The V call is TRBV15, the J call TRBJ2-7, with TRBD1 matching 9 bases. The V gene's germline CDR1 is LNHNV and CDR2 YYDKDF (reference sequence). The CDR3 totals 15 residues. J gave up 1 base and V 6 bases, and 7 bases lay outside the gene matches. DNA of the CDR3: TGTGCCACCAGTACGGGGACAGGGAATTCCTACGAGCAGTACTTC. This gives the protein CATSTGTGNSYEQYF.

CDR3 coding DNA: TGTGCCAGTAGTATTGCTAGCGGGGCGGTCGAGCAGTACTTC. Its protein product is CASSIASGAVEQYF. The chain recombines TRBV19 with TRBJ2-7, with TRBD2 matching over 9 bases. The CDR3 is 14 residues long. V shed 3 bases, J shed 6 bases, and the junction held 6 bases outside the gene matches. Germline values: CDR1 LNHDA, CDR2 SQIVND (reference sequence).